One sample yielded the 31 T cell receptor beta chains listed below, sequenced in a study of identifying expanded T cells in peripheral blood. Sequencing was performed with immunoSEQ multiplex PCR; in TCRdb, only in-frame clones are kept and a portion is missing. Counted here are some 70,000 clones, 90% occurring once; the ten biggest clones make up more than 2.5%. Sequencing input: blood. These receptors all come from a person aged 18 to 75 in good health.

V is TRBV5-1 and J is TRBJ1-2, with 8 bases aligning to TRBD1. CDR3 length: 14 amino acids. V lost 4 bases to trimming and J lost 3 bases; unmatched junction nucleotides: 5. Germline CDR1 and CDR2: SGHRS and YFSETQ. The CDR3 spells CASSPRTGHYGYTF. The CDR3 DNA reads as TGCGCCAGCAGCCCACGGACAGGGCACTATGGCTACACCTTC.

The chain links TRBV19 to TRBJ2-5, with 7 bases that match TRBD2. Germline lookup yields CDR1 LNHDA and CDR2 SQIVND (reference sequence). Trimming removed 3 bases from V and 5 bases from J; junction bases left unmatched: 9. This CDR3 comprises 15 residues. The CDR3 DNA follows: TGTGCCAGTAGTATCTCCGGCGGGAGAGAGGAGACCCAGTACTTC. Encoded protein: CASSISGGREETQYF. The complete variable domain, with remaining parts taken from reference TRBV19 and TRBJ2-5, reads DGGITQSPKYLFRKEGQNVTLSCEQNLNHDAMYWYRQDPGQGLRLIYYSQIVNDFQKGDIAEGYSVSREKKESFPLTVTSAQKNPTAFYLCASSISGGREETQYFGPGTRLLVL.

This clone was seen at least ten times. This chain joins TRBV2 and TRBJ1-4; weak D call: TRBD1 (5 bases). Germline loops: CDR1 SNHLY, CDR2 FYNNEI. With 8 bases removed from V and 8 bases from J, the gap between germline ends came to 15 bases. There are 13 residues in the CDR3. The DNA of the CDR3 is TGTGCCAGCTCGGTCCAGGGAAACGAAAAACTGTTTTTT. This encodes CASSVQGNEKLFF.

J is TRBJ2-7 and V is TRBV5-4; possibly TRBD1 for D (6 bases). V shed 4 bases and J shed 1 base, with 12 bases lying between them. The CDR3 runs 14 residues. The germline gives CDR1 SGHNT, CDR2 YYREEE (reference sequence). CDR3 DNA: TGTGCCAGCAGCATCCCGGGACAATCCTACGAGCAGTACTTC. Its protein is CASSIPGQSYEQYF.

The rearrangement links TRBV7-2 to TRBJ1-3; D is perhaps TRBD1 (6 bases). The CDR3 is 14 residues long. Germline V CDR1 and CDR2: SGHTA, FQGNSA. V was trimmed by 5 bases and J by 3 bases, leaving 11 bases between them. For the CDR3, the DNA is TGTGCCAGCAGCCTACAGGGTGGTGGAAACACCATATATTTT. Translating it yields CASSLQGGGNTIYF.

V gene TRBV6-6 combines with J gene TRBJ2-3; the match to TRBD2 covers 8 bases. The CDR3 is made up of 15 amino acids. Trimming at V came to 6 bases and at J to 4 bases, leaving 9 bases not matched to a gene. CDR1 and CDR2 (germline): MNHNY, SVGAGI (reference sequence). CDR3 loop: CASSHGAGGADTQYF. The CDR3 DNA sequence: TGTGCCAGCAGCCACGGGGCCGGGGGGGCAGATACGCAGTATTTT.

The rearrangement links TRBV6-6 to TRBJ2-7, with D tentatively TRBD1 or TRBD2 (6 bases each). This CDR3 has 16 residues. The V gene lost 7 bases and the J gene lost 4 bases, with 23 bases spanning the gap. Germline CDR1 is MNHNY and CDR2 is SVGAGI (reference sequence). As DNA, the CDR3 is TGTGCCAGCACCTTCGGCGGGGCAGGGGACTTATACGAGCAGTACTTC. It specifies CASTFGGAGDLYEQYF.

The V and J genes are TRBV7-2 and TRBJ1-5; D may be TRBD1 (5 bases). Per germline, CDR1 SGHTA and CDR2 FQGNSA. Trimming took 0 bases from V and 2 from J, leaving 14 bases between them. This CDR3 comprises 17 residues. CDR3 amino acids: CASSLAAGVGGNQPQHF. The CDR3 nucleotides read TGTGCCAGCAGCTTAGCCGCGGGGGTGGGGGGCAATCAGCCCCAGCATTTT. Filled out from reference TRBV7-2 and TRBJ1-5, the complete variable domain reads GAGVSQSPSNKVTEKGKDVELRCDPISGHTALYWYRQSLGQGLEFLIYFQGNSAPDKSGLPSDRFSAERTGGSVSTLTIQRTQQEDSAVYLCASSLAAGVGGNQPQHFGDGTRLSIL.

The chain recombines TRBV2 with TRBJ1-4; D uncertain. This CDR3 region has 15 residues. V lost 4 bases to trimming and J lost 3 bases, with 12 bases between them. Per the germline V gene, CDR1 is SNHLY and CDR2 is FYNNEI. CDR3 protein: CASSVGIEANEKLFF. CDR3 bases: TGTGCCAGCAGTGTAGGGATAGAAGCTAATGAAAAACTGTTTTTT.

The V gene is TRBV29-1, the J gene TRBJ1-4; D unclear. Germline CDR1 reads SQVTM; CDR2 reads ANQGSEA. V was shortened by 5 bases and J by 5 bases, with 12 bases between the two germline ends. This CDR3 comprises 13 residues. The CDR3 protein is CSVLGPSNEKLFF. CDR3 nucleotides: TGCAGCGTTTTGGGTCCTAGCAATGAAAAACTGTTTTTT.

V gene TRBV28 combines with J gene TRBJ2-7; 7 bases agree with TRBD2. Germline V gives CDR1 MDHEN, CDR2 SYDVKM. There are 14 residues in the CDR3. The V gene end was trimmed by 5 bases and the J gene end by 5 bases; junction bases not matched to a gene: 9. CDR3 bases: TGTGCCAGCAGTCCCCCCGGGGGGACCCACGAGCAGTACTTC. Translated, it gives CASSPPGGTHEQYF.

V usage is TRBV5-1 and J usage is TRBJ2-5; D gene unclear. There are 14 residues in the CDR3. V was pared by 0 bases and J by 4 bases, with 10 bases between. Germline CDR1 SGHRS, CDR2 YFSETQ. CDR3 nucleotides: TGCGCCAGCAGCTTGGCCATTTTTTCAGAGACCCAGTACTTC. It encodes CASSLAIFSETQYF.

This clone was observed once. The rearrangement uses TRBV5-8 and TRBJ2-6; D could derive from TRBD1 or TRBD2 (5 bases each). This CDR3 comprises 17 residues. Germline CDR1 SGHTS, CDR2 YDEGEE. Trimming left V 1 base short and J 3 bases short, with 14 bases between. This CDR3 reads CASSLHGATGGANVLTF. The CDR3 DNA reads TGTGCCAGCAGCTTGCACGGGGCTACAGGTGGGGCCAACGTCCTGACTTTC.

The genes are TRBV7-2 and TRBJ2-7; D call uncertain. There are 13 residues in the CDR3. CDR1 is SGHTA, CDR2 FQGNSA, per germline. V was trimmed by 4 bases and J by 7 bases, leaving 14 bases between them. The CDR3 reads CASSYAPRAEQYF. In DNA form, the CDR3 reads TGTGCCAGCAGCTACGCTCCCAGAGCGGAGCAGTACTTC. The whole variable domain, filled in from reference TRBV7-2 and TRBJ2-7, reads GAGVSQSPSNKVTEKGKDVELRCDPISGHTALYWYRQSLGQGLEFLIYFQGNSAPDKSGLPSDRFSAERTGGSVSTLTIQRTQQEDSAVYLCASSYAPRAEQYFGPGTRLTVT.

This chain uses TRBV7-9 with TRBJ2-3, with D possibly matching TRBD2 (6 bases). CDR1 is SEHNR, CDR2 FQNEAQ, per germline (reference sequence). This CDR3 is built from 19 residues. V gave up 1 base and J gave up 6 bases, with 26 bases separating them. The DNA of the CDR3 is TGTGCCAGCAGCTTAGGAACTTGGGCGGGGACTGAGGTTGCGGATACGCAGTATTTT. This translates into CASSLGTWAGTEVADTQYF.

V gene TRBV19 combines with J gene TRBJ2-1, with D perhaps assigned TRBD1 or TRBD2 (5 bases each). Germline-derived CDR1 and CDR2 are LNHDA and SQIVND (reference sequence). The CDR3 spans 16 residues. V lost 6 bases, J lost 4 bases, and 19 bases lay in between. As DNA, the CDR3 is TGTGCCAGTAGCCCCATCGGGGCCGGGGTTTACAATGAGCAGTTCTTC. Translation: CASSPIGAGVYNEQFF.

The V gene is TRBV29-1, the J gene TRBJ2-5, with no clear D. V dropped 0 bases and J dropped 6 bases, with 11 bases sitting between them. In germline, CDR1 is SQVTM, CDR2 ANQGSEA. The CDR3 has 13 amino acids. The CDR3 DNA follows: TGCAGCGTTGAAGAGCAACTTGGACAGACCCAGTACTTC. Its translation: CSVEEQLGQTQYF.

V is TRBV29-1 and J is TRBJ1-1, with TRBD1 matching over 7 bases. The CDR3 spans 12 residues. Trimming took 7 bases from V and 4 from J; bases not matched to a gene: 6. CDR1 is SQVTM and CDR2 is ANQGSEA in the germline V gene. Written as DNA, the CDR3 is TGCAGCGCCGTTACAGGGGTCACTGAAGCTTTCTTT. This translates into CSAVTGVTEAFF.

The J gene is TRBJ2-4, the V gene TRBV10-3, with D unresolved. This CDR3 region has 15 residues. Germline values: CDR1 ENHRY, CDR2 SYGVKD. Trimming took off 2 bases at V and 3 bases at J, with 11 bases between the two ends. In DNA form, the CDR3 reads TGTGCCATCAGTGAGGATCTGAGAAGCAAAAACATTCAGTACTTC. This gives the protein CAISEDLRSKNIQYF.

The chain combines TRBV7-9 with TRBJ2-1; maybe TRBD2 (6 bases). V lost 3 bases and J lost 7, with 19 bases in between. CDR1 is SEHNR, CDR2 FQNEAQ, per germline (reference sequence). This CDR3 contains 16 residues. DNA of the CDR3: TGTGCCAGCAGCTTGCCGGGACTTGGGGTTCTAAATGAGCAGTTCTTC. Residues: CASSLPGLGVLNEQFF.

The chain is built from TRBV6-1 and TRBJ1-2; TRBD1 might be the D (6 bases). V dropped 5 bases and J dropped 0 bases, with 10 bases sitting between them. The CDR3 covers 14 residues. Germline V gene data show CDR1 as MNHNS and CDR2 as SASEGT. The CDR3 spells CASSRGTTNYGYTF. The CDR3 DNA follows: TGTGCCAGCAGTAGAGGGACAACTAACTATGGCTACACCTTC.

This clone was found many times. The rearrangement links TRBV4-1 to TRBJ1-6; D uncertain. CDR1 and CDR2 (germline): MGHRA, YSYEKL. V shed 1 base and J shed 7 bases, with 17 bases lying between them. This CDR3 has 17 amino acids. The CDR3 DNA reads as TGCGCCAGCAGCCAAGTCGATATGGGGTTCCGGAATTCACCCCTCCACTTT. Translated, it gives CASSQVDMGFRNSPLHF.

Points on this clone: Within the sample, other DNA sequences also encode this same CDR3. The CDR3 sequence: CSVDTNTGELFF. In DNA form, the CDR3 reads TGCAGCGTGGATACGAACACCGGGGAGCTGTTTTTT. The rearrangement joins TRBV29-1 to TRBJ2-2; D gene unclear. Germline V gene sequence: CDR1 SQVTM, CDR2 ANQGSEA. The CDR3 extends over 12 amino acids. Trimming shortened V by 6 bases and J by 0 bases, and 5 bases separated the two germline ends.

V usage is TRBV5-1 and J usage is TRBJ2-5; TRBD1 might be the D (6 bases). CDR1 SGHRS and CDR2 YFSETQ come from the germline V gene. V lost 1 base, J lost 5 bases, and 12 bases lay in between. This CDR3 is 14 amino acids long. CDR3 sequence reads: CASSLTGMEETQYF. The CDR3 region has the DNA TGCGCCAGCAGCTTGACAGGGATGGAGGAGACCCAGTACTTC.

The chain links TRBV25-1 to TRBJ2-7, with a weak D call TRBD2 (5 bases). The CDR3 extends over 13 amino acids. With 7 bases removed from V and 0 bases from J, the gap between germline ends came to 10 bases. Germline V lookup: CDR1 MGHDK, CDR2 SYGVNS. CDR3 sequence (DNA): TGTGCCAGCACGGACTCTTCCTCCTACGAGCAGTACTTC. Translation: CASTDSSSYEQYF.

The chain employs TRBV5-6 and TRBJ1-2; TRBD1 is a possible D gene (6 bases). The CDR3 has 14 amino acids. V was trimmed by 1 base and J by 5 bases, leaving 12 bases between them. CDR1 and CDR2 from the germline V gene are SGHDT and YYEEEE. The CDR3: CASSLLGQDYGYTF. The CDR3, as DNA: TGTGCCAGCAGCTTGCTGGGACAAGATTATGGCTACACCTTC.

The genes are TRBV21-1 and TRBJ1-4; the D segment call TRBD1 is taken from the table without a DNA check. TRBV21-1 is listed as a pseudogene. This CDR3 spans 14 amino acids. CDR3 sequence reads: CASSTRTKGEKLFF. CDR3 in DNA: TGTGCCAGCAGCACTAGGACAAAAGGTGAAAAACTGTTTTTT.

V is TRBV9 and J is TRBJ2-1; tentative D call: TRBD1 (6 bases). V was clipped by 4 bases and J by 4 bases, with 21 bases between them. Germline V lookup: CDR1 SGDLS, CDR2 YYNGEE. The CDR3 is 17 residues long. The CDR3 nucleotides read TGTGCCAGCAGCAAAGAAGGGTCGGTGGGGGCTTACAATGAGCAGTTCTTC. It specifies CASSKEGSVGAYNEQFF.

This chain connects TRBV11-1 to TRBJ2-5; D is unresolved. This CDR3 is 13 amino acids long. The V gene's germline CDR1 is SGHAT and CDR2 FQDESV (reference sequence). V was pared by 5 bases and J by 5 bases, with 12 bases between. CDR3 amino acids: CASSKPGRETQYF. Written as DNA, the CDR3 is TGTGCCAGCAGCAAACCGGGTCGGGAGACCCAGTACTTC.

This chain links TRBV18 with TRBJ2-1; TRBD2 agrees at 12 bases. The CDR3 has 15 residues. After removal of 3 bases from V and 7 bases from J, the junction contained 4 bases not matched to a gene. Germline V gene lookup returns CDR1 KGHSH and CDR2 LQKENI. The chain's CDR3 is CASSPRTSGENEQFF. For the CDR3, the DNA is TGTGCCAGCTCACCCCGGACTAGCGGGGAGAATGAGCAGTTCTTC.

The gene calls are TRBV6-1 and TRBJ2-5, with D possibly being TRBD1 (6 bases). The germline V gene encodes CDR1 MNHNS and CDR2 SASEGT. V lost 6 bases and J lost 2, with 10 bases in between. The CDR3 runs to 13 residues. The CDR3 region is CASRFRGQETQYF. The CDR3 nucleotides are TGTGCCAGCAGATTCAGGGGTCAAGAGACCCAGTACTTC.